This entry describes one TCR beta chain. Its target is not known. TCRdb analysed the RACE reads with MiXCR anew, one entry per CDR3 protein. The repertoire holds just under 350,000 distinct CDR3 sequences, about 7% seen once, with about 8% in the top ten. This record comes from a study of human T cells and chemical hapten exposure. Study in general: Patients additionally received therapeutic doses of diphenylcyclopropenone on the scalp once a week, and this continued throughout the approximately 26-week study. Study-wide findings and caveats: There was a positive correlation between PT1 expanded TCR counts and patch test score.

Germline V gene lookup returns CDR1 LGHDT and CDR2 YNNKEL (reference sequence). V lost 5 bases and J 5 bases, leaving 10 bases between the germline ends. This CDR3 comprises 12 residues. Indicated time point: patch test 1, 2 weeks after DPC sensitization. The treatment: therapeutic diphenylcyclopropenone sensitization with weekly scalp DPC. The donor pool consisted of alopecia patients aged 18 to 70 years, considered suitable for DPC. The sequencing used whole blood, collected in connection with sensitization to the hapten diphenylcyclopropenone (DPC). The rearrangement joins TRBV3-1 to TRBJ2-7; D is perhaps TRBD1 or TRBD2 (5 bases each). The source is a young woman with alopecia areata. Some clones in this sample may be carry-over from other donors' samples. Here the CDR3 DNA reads TGTGCCAGCAGCACGGGGCTACACGAGCAGTACTTC. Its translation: CASSTGLHEQYF.